The sequence of this TCR beta chain was determined in a study of cytomegalovirus exposure and HLA in healthy donors. The study, taken as a whole, reports: A later analysis showed that HLA-associated TCR beta chains had undergone more clonal expansion than equally common others.

With respect to this clone: Antigen: not known.

V dropped 2 bases and J dropped 0 bases, with 8 bases sitting between them. This CDR3 has 14 amino acids. Germline CDR1 and CDR2: SGDLS and YYNGEE. 60 Vbeta and 13 Jbeta primers were used in PCR. This table comes from immunoSEQ multiplex PCR, and its TCRdb copy is limited to in-frame clones, with some not included. The top ten clones hold around 6.9% of a sample with about 79,000 clones, roughly 69% of them seen once. This sequence joins TRBV9 and TRBJ1-1; tentatively, D is TRBD1 (6 bases). The receptor was isolated from a woman aged 45-60 years in good health and CMV-seropositive. Sequencing used PBMCs. DNA of the CDR3: TGTGCCAGCAGCGTGGGACACCTGAACACTGAAGCTTTCTTT. As protein: CASSVGHLNTEAFF. Combining the CDR3 with reference TRBV9 and TRBJ1-1 gives the whole variable domain DSGVTQTPKHLITATGQRVTLRCSPRSGDLSVYWYQQSLDQGLQFLIQYYNGEERAKGNILERFSAQQFPDLHSELNLSSLELGDSALYFCASSVGHLNTEAFFGQGTRLTVV.